This is a list of T cell receptor beta chains from one sample in a study of CD8 T cells in Susac syndrome. TCRdb re-derived calls from the immunoSEQ multiplex PCR reads in MiXCR, one entry per CDR3 protein. This table has around 200,000 distinct CDR3 sequences, 90% to 95% appearing once. Input material: CD8+ T cells from PBMCs. Source of these receptors: a human donor with multiple sclerosis. Both conserved end residues are part of each CDR3. A D gene is named only where the DNA matches it firmly. Only part of the rows carry a size: once, few, many, or a class if the clone is expanded.

>TRBV5-6|NA|TRBD2|TRBJ2-7|17
CASSLAGGSGRPYEQYF
TGTGCCAGCAGCTTGGCCGGGGGTAGCGGGAGACCCTACGAGCAGTACTTC
>TRBV6-1|NA|TRBD1|TRBJ2-7|13
CASILTGTYEQYF
TGTGCCAGCATTCTGACAGGGACCTACGAGCAGTACTTC
>TRBV20-1|NA|NA|TRBJ2-3|15
CSAREDPWGTDTQYF
TGCAGTGCTAGAGAAGACCCGTGGGGCACAGATACGCAGTATTTT
>TRBV12-3/TRBV12-4|NA|NA|TRBJ2-2|14
CASRPLTNTGELFF
TGTGCCAGCAGACCCCTAACGAACACCGGGGAGCTGTTTTTT
>TRBV7-6|NA|NA|TRBJ2-5|16
CASSLGVLDLQETQYF
TGTGCCAGCAGCTTAGGGGTCTTGGACCTTCAAGAGACCCAGTACTTC
>TRBV7-9|NA|NA|TRBJ1-5|14
CASSGLGGNQPQHF
TGTGCCAGCAGCGGCCTGGGGGGAAATCAGCCCCAGCATTTT
>TRBV10-3|NA|TRBD1|TRBJ1-5|14
CAISEGTEVKPQHF
TGTGCCATCAGTGAAGGGACAGAGGTAAAGCCCCAGCATTTT
>TRBV29-1|few|TRBD2|TRBJ2-7|14
CSVGSGTKAYEQYF
TGCAGCGTTGGGTCCGGGACTAAGGCCTACGAGCAGTACTTC
>TRBV10-3|NA|NA|TRBJ2-7|13
CAISESKGNEQYF
TGTGCCATCAGTGAGTCAAAGGGGAACGAGCAGTACTTC
>TRBV30|NA|TRBD1|TRBJ2-3|14
CAWSVWTGEDTQYF
TGTGCCTGGAGTGTATGGACAGGGGAAGATACGCAGTATTTT
>TRBV5-6|NA|NA|TRBJ2-1|14
CASSLGGPGDEQFF
TGTGCCAGCAGCTTGGGGGGCCCGGGTGATGAGCAGTTCTTC
>TRBV19|NA|NA|TRBJ2-6|19
CASSIGLLKPFSGANVLTF
TGTGCCAGTAGTATAGGTCTCCTGAAGCCATTCTCTGGGGCCAACGTCCTGACTTTC
>TRBV19|NA|TRBD1|TRBJ2-5|16
CASSIWPGQGQETQYF
TGTGCCAGTAGTATTTGGCCCGGACAGGGACAAGAGACCCAGTACTTC
>TRBV7-8|NA|TRBD2|TRBJ2-7|16
CASSLIAGTTTDEQYF
TGTGCCAGCAGCTTAATAGCGGGGACCACTACCGACGAGCAGTACTTC
>TRBV2|NA|NA|TRBJ2-1|16
CASSGFTSSSYNEQFF
TGTGCCAGCAGTGGATTCACTAGCAGCTCCTACAATGAGCAGTTCTTC
>TRBV15|NA|TRBD2|TRBJ2-5|16
CATSRDYGRSEETQYF
TGTGCCACCAGCAGAGATTACGGGAGGAGTGAGGAGACCCAGTACTTC
>TRBV13|NA|TRBD1|TRBJ1-2|14
CASSRTGISLGYTF
TGTGCCAGCAGCAGGACAGGGATTAGCTTAGGCTACACCTTC
>TRBV12-3/TRBV12-4|NA|TRBD2|TRBJ2-1|15
CASTGGAGDYNEQFF
TGTGCCAGCACTGGTGGGGCGGGAGACTACAATGAGCAGTTCTTC
>TRBV7-9|NA|NA|TRBJ2-5|14
CASEGGENQETQYF
TGTGCCAGCGAGGGGGGAGAGAACCAAGAGACCCAGTACTTC
>TRBV6-1|NA|NA|TRBJ2-6|16
CASCSLYYSGANVLTF
TGTGCCAGTTGCTCCCTTTACTATTCTGGGGCCAACGTCCTGACTTTC
>TRBV5-6|NA|NA|TRBJ1-1|15
CASSLVSQLLTEAFF
TGTGCCAGCAGCTTGGTCAGCCAGTTGCTCACTGAAGCTTTCTTT
>TRBV11-2|NA|NA|TRBJ2-2|14
CASTTGFNTGELFF
TGTGCCAGCACCACAGGGTTTAACACCGGGGAGCTGTTTTTT
>TRBV15|NA|NA|TRBJ1-4|16
CATSRVSDPRWEKLFF
TGTGCCACCAGCAGAGTTAGTGACCCCCGATGGGAAAAACTGTTTTTT
>TRBV9|once|TRBD2|TRBJ2-3|18
CASSVAGAGGPSTDTQYF
TGTGCCAGCAGCGTAGCGGGAGCGGGAGGGCCTAGCACAGATACGCAGTATTTT
>TRBV19|NA|NA|TRBJ2-5|16
CASSNEHIPWGETQYF
TGTGCCAGTAGCAACGAACATATACCGTGGGGAGAGACCCAGTACTTC
>TRBV27|few|TRBD2|TRBJ2-7|13
CASSLRGAYEQYF
TGTGCCAGCAGTTTGCGGGGGGCCTACGAGCAGTACTTC
>TRBV13|NA|NA|TRBJ2-5|15
CASSSDDTGYETQYF
TGTGCCAGCAGCTCGGACGACACAGGGTACGAGACCCAGTACTTC
>TRBV29-1|NA|TRBD1|TRBJ1-2|14
CSVGGQGGSYGYTF
TGCAGCGTTGGAGGACAGGGTGGGTCCTATGGCTACACCTTC
>TRBV15|NA|TRBD2|TRBJ2-3|17
CATSRDRGAGGTDTQYF
TGTGCCACCAGCAGAGATCGAGGAGCGGGGGGCACAGATACGCAGTATTTT
>TRBV7-9|NA|NA|TRBJ2-1|14
CASSLGGPLNEQFF
TGTGCCAGCAGCTTAGGAGGGCCCCTCAATGAGCAGTTCTTC
>TRBV19|once|NA|TRBJ2-7|15
CASSMSRVPTYEQYF
TGTGCCAGTAGTATGTCCAGGGTCCCCACCTACGAGCAGTACTTC
>TRBV7-9|few|NA|TRBJ1-1|12
CASSLAPTEAFF
TGTGCCAGCAGCTTAGCCCCTACTGAAGCTTTCTTT
>TRBV30|NA|NA|TRBJ2-1|13
CAWSVDNYNEQFF
TGTGCCTGGAGTGTAGACAACTACAATGAGCAGTTCTTC
>TRBV3-1|few|TRBD1|TRBJ2-7|14
CASSFGTATYEQYF
TGTGCCAGCAGCTTTGGGACAGCCACCTACGAGCAGTACTTC
>TRBV14|NA|NA|TRBJ2-1|15
CASSPVAAKWRAEFF
TGTGCCAGCAGCCCAGTAGCGGCCAAATGGCGAGCAGAATTCTTC
>TRBV3-1|NA|NA|TRBJ1-4|16
CASSDTGSATNEKLFF
TGTGCCAGCAGCGACACCGGGAGTGCAACTAATGAAAAACTGTTTTTT